This TCR beta chain derives from a study of T cell responses to AZD1222 COVID-19 vaccine. As for the study in general: Pooled in the analysis were second doses at about 4 or about 12 weeks.

Regarding the study as a whole: Unmutated variant regions reportedly attract nearly half of all spike-specific TCRs.

Assay used: immunoSEQ multiplex PCR; TCRdb lists only in-frame clones, some missing. The sample consists of approximately 150,000 clones, around 93% of them appearing once. This clone was picked up one time. Its target is not known. The ends lost 0 bases at V and 4 bases at J; junction bases unmatched: 1. The CDR3 has 14 residues. Germline values: CDR1 GTSNPN, CDR2 SVGIG (reference sequence). The chain has TRBV30 and TRBJ1-4, with TRBD1 matching 8 bases. The origin of this receptor is an adult in good health. The specimen comprised peripheral blood, sampled on day 0 of AZD1222 vaccination. The CDR3 protein is CAWSVGQVNEKLFF. DNA of the CDR3: TGTGCCTGGAGTGTGGGACAGGTTAATGAAAAACTGTTTTTT.